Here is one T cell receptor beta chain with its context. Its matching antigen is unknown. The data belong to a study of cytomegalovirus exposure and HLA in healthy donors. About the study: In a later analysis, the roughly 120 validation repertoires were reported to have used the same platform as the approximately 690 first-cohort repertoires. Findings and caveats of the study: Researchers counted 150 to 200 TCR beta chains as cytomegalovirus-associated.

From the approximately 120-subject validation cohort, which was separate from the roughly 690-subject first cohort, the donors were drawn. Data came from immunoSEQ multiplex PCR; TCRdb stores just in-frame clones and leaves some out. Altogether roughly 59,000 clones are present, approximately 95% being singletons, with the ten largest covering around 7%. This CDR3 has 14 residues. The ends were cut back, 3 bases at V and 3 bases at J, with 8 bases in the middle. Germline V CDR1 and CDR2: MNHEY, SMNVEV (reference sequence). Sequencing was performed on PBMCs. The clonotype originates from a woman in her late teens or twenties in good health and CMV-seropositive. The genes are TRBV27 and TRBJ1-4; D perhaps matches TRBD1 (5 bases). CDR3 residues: CASSFAGANEKLFF. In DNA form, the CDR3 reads TGTGCCAGCAGTTTTGCGGGGGCTAATGAAAAACTGTTTTTT.